This T cell receptor (beta chain) was observed in a study of beta chain features in type 1 diabetes. Trimming removed 8 bases at V and 0 bases at J, with 17 bases between. The germline gives CDR1 MDHEN, CDR2 SYDVKM. The CDR3 runs to 17 residues. The isolated RNA, all of it, was reverse transcribed, so expressed TCRB transcripts were what got sequenced. This table comes from immunoSEQ multiplex PCR, and its TCRdb copy is limited to in-frame clones, with some not included. This sample has 350,000 to 450,000 clones, with approximately 15% found just once. The chain joins TRBV28 to TRBJ2-6; the D gene is possibly TRBD1 (5 bases). The sample comprised naive CD4+ T cells from blood. The receptor was derived from a man between 25 and 39 years old in good health. In nucleotides, the CDR3 is TGTGCCAGCGCTGTCTGGCAGGGAAGCTCTGGGGCCAACGTCCTGACTTTC. It translates to CASAVWQGSSGANVLTF.